The clone carrying this T cell receptor (beta chain) has a count of ten or more. TCRdb reprocessed the 5' RACE reads with MiXCR, giving one entry per CDR3 protein. The sample has about 26,000 distinct CDR3 sequences, roughly 12% seen once. These data originate in a study of spatial heterogeneity in lung cancer. Indicated time point: sample taken at primary tumor resection. Whole RNA was taken from tumor, nontumor lung or frozen PBMC; it was then sequenced unsorted. This CDR3 is 13 amino acids long. The germline V gene encodes CDR1 SQVTM and CDR2 ANQGSEA. J lost 5 bases, V lost 3 bases, and 3 bases had no gene match.

The V call is TRBV29-1, the J call TRBJ2-7, with 11 bases fitting TRBD1. The specimen comprised PBMCs, sampled at surgery. The clonotype comes from a female donor with early-stage non-small cell lung cancer. In nucleotides, the CDR3 is TGCAGCGTTGACAGGACAGGGGGCAACGAGCAGTACTTC. Protein product: CSVDRTGGNEQYF.